The rows below give T cell receptor beta chains drawn from one sample of a study of control samples from healthy donors and cancer patients. The table came from immunoSEQ multiplex PCR; TCRdb's copy has only in-frame clones and leaves some out. The profile shows over 70,000 clones, around nine tenths of them singletons. The sample taken for sequencing was blood. These TCRs come from a woman aged 60-75 years in good health. CDR3s include the opening cysteine and the closing phenylalanine or tryptophan. The order of the fields is V gene, D gene, J gene, clone size, CDR3 protein, CDR3 DNA. The D gene is left open where the match is weak. The size entry is marked missing in some rows and otherwise reads once, few, many or a size class.

>TRBV28|TRBD1|TRBJ1-4|once
CASSGTGGWEKLFF
TGTGCCAGCAGCGGGACAGGGGGCTGGGAAAAACTGTTTTTT
>TRBV11-2|.|TRBJ2-7|.
CASSSALAPTPYEQYF
TGTGCCAGCAGCTCAGCTCTAGCGCCCACCCCCTACGAGCAGTACTTC
>TRBV5-1|.|TRBJ2-3|.
CASRTTGYTDTQYF
TGCGCCAGCAGAACCACAGGGTACACAGATACGCAGTATTTT
>TRBV24-1|.|TRBJ2-2|.
CATSDSGLGSTGELFF
TGTGCCACCAGTGATTCAGGTCTCGGCAGCACCGGGGAGCTGTTTTTT
>TRBV3-1/TRBV3-2|.|TRBJ2-5|.
CASNRDTQGETQYF
TGTGCCAGTAACCGGGACACACAAGGGGAGACCCAGTACTTC
>TRBV5-1|.|TRBJ1-1|.
CASSLVGQNYWEAEAFF
TGCGCCAGCAGCTTGGTGGGTCAGAATTACTGGGAGGCTGAAGCTTTCTTT
>TRBV9|.|TRBJ1-6|.
CASSSAFRDSPLHF
TGTGCCAGCAGTAGTGCCTTCCGGGATTCACCCCTCCACTTT
>TRBV15|.|TRBJ1-4|few
CATSRWGSRVDEKLFF
TGTGCCACCAGCCGCTGGGGAAGCAGGGTTGACGAAAAACTGTTTTTT
>TRBV5-6|TRBD1|TRBJ1-6|.
CASSPGQGSGNSPLHF
TGTGCCAGCAGCCCGGGACAGGGATCGGGTAATTCACCCCTCCACTTT
>TRBV4-1|TRBD2|TRBJ2-7|.
CARSHKFVGRGGYYEQYF
TGCGCCCGCAGCCACAAGTTCGTGGGGCGGGGGGGTTACTACGAGCAGTACTTC
>TRBV20-1|.|TRBJ2-7|.
CSASGQDRFSYEQYF
TGCAGTGCTAGTGGTCAGGACCGCTTCTCCTACGAGCAGTACTTC
>TRBV29-1|TRBD1|TRBJ1-1|.
CSAPLGGGESSKTEAFF
TGCAGCGCCCCCTTAGGAGGGGGCGAGAGTTCGAAAACTGAAGCTTTCTTT
>TRBV10-3|.|TRBJ2-2|.
CATSQSGELFF
TGTGCCACCTCACAGAGCGGGGAGCTGTTTTTT
>TRBV19|.|TRBJ1-2|.
CASSIGGHSVYGYTF
TGTGCCAGTAGTATAGGCGGACATTCTGTCTATGGCTACACCTTC
>TRBV18|.|TRBJ1-2|.
CASSPGRAANYGYTF
TGTGCCAGCTCACCAGGCAGGGCAGCTAACTATGGCTACACCTTC